The 30 T cell receptor beta chains given below trace back to one sample, sequenced in a study of blood T cell repertoires in COVID-19. Measured with immunoSEQ multiplex PCR; TCRdb has only the in-frame clones, and not every one. The sample records around 30,000 clones, less than 95% being singletons. Source material: peripheral blood. These receptors came from a man older than 75 with acute or convalescent COVID-19.

The chain employs TRBV24-1 and TRBJ2-3; D is perhaps TRBD2 (5 bases). V was trimmed by 3 bases and J by 3 bases, leaving 15 bases between them. Germline values: CDR1 KGHDR, CDR2 SFDVKD. CDR3 size: 16 residues. This chain's CDR3 is CATSDPRVGPTDTQYF. The CDR3 nucleotides read TGTGCCACCAGTGATCCGCGGGTCGGCCCGACAGATACGCAGTATTTT.

This clone was counted between two and nine times. This rearrangement joins TRBV6-1 to TRBJ2-7, with a possible D match to TRBD1 (6 bases). V lost 1 base, J lost 7 bases, and 14 bases lay in between. CDR3 size: 14 residues. CDR1 and CDR2 from the germline V gene are MNHNS and SASEGT. The CDR3 region is CASSEGTASGEQYF. CDR3 DNA sequence: TGTGCCAGCAGTGAAGGGACAGCCTCTGGAGAGCAGTACTTC.

This chain joins TRBV29-1 and TRBJ2-5; 7 nucleotides align to TRBD1. The CDR3 is 12 amino acids. V shed 3 bases and J 4 bases; nucleotides not matched to a gene: 2. Germline-derived CDR1 and CDR2 are SQVTM and ANQGSEA. The CDR3 protein is CSVDRDRETQYF. In DNA form, the CDR3 reads TGCAGCGTTGACCGGGACAGAGAGACCCAGTACTTC. The complete variable domain, with remaining parts taken from reference TRBV29-1 and TRBJ2-5, reads SAVISQKPSRDICQRGTSLTIQCQVDSQVTMMFWYRQQPGQSLTLIATANQGSEATYESGFVIDKFPISRPNLTFSTLTVSNMSPEDSSIYLCSVDRDRETQYFGPGTRLLVL.

The chain couples TRBV10-3 to TRBJ2-7, with D maybe TRBD2 (5 bases). The CDR3 is 15 amino acids. The V gene's germline CDR1 is ENHRY and CDR2 SYGVKD. Trimming shortened V by 3 bases and J by 3 bases, and 15 bases separated the two germline ends. CDR3 region: CAISERVGLLYEQYF. CDR3 sequence (DNA): TGTGCCATCAGTGAACGGGTTGGACTTCTCTACGAGCAGTACTTC.

V is TRBV20-1 and J is TRBJ2-7, with 8 bases that match TRBD1. The CDR3 length is 11 residues. The ends lost 6 bases at V and 12 bases at J; junction bases unmatched: 10. Germline V lookup: CDR1 DFQATT, CDR2 SNEGSKA (reference sequence). CDR3 residues: CSAKTGDRMYF. CDR3 DNA sequence: TGCAGTGCCAAGACAGGGGATCGTATGTACTTC.

DNA of the CDR3: TGTGCCAGCAGGCGCTGGGGCGCGGACTATGGCTACACCTTC. Translated, it gives CASRRWGADYGYTF. J is TRBJ1-2 and V is TRBV6-5; tentative D call: TRBD1 (5 bases). This CDR3 comprises 14 residues. With 6 bases removed from V and 3 bases from J, the gap between germline ends came to 14 bases. Per the germline V gene, CDR1 is MNHEY and CDR2 is SVGAGI.

This chain connects TRBV7-2 to TRBJ2-1, with TRBD2 matching over 9 bases. CDR1 and CDR2 (germline): SGHTA, FQGNSA. V dropped 6 bases and J dropped 7; count of bases not matched to a gene: 10. The CDR3 consists of 15 residues. The CDR3 sequence is CASRSGLAGGNEQFF. In DNA form, the CDR3 reads TGTGCCAGCAGATCGGGACTAGCAGGTGGGAATGAGCAGTTCTTC.

The chain carries TRBV9 and TRBJ1-2; weak D call: TRBD1 (6 bases). This CDR3 spans 15 amino acids. V lost 4 bases and J 4 bases, leaving 17 bases between the germline ends. Germline loops: CDR1 SGDLS, CDR2 YYNGEE. The CDR3 is CASSHSGQKTYGYTF. In nucleotides, the CDR3 is TGTGCCAGCAGCCACTCAGGACAGAAGACCTATGGCTACACCTTC.

This clone occurred once. The CDR3 DNA reads as TGCAGCGTTGAAGAGGTGGTTTTGCGACAGCCCCAGCATTTT. The encoded protein is CSVEEVVLRQPQHF. V and J are TRBV29-1 and TRBJ1-5; D not resolved. CDR3 length: 14 residues. V dropped 0 bases and J dropped 7 bases, with 13 bases sitting between them. The V gene's germline CDR1 is SQVTM and CDR2 ANQGSEA.

The rearrangement joins TRBV10-3 to TRBJ1-2, with TRBD1 matching over 11 bases. Losses at the gene ends were 0 bases for V and 9 bases for J; bases not matched to a gene: 6. CDR1 is ENHRY and CDR2 is SYGVKD in the germline V gene. CDR3 length equals 15 residues. CDR3: CAISESGQGARSYTF. As DNA, the CDR3 is TGTGCCATCAGTGAGTCAGGACAGGGGGCGCGGAGCTACACCTTC.

This clone has only one observation. The V gene is TRBV11-2, the J gene TRBJ1-6; D ambiguous. The V and J ends lost 5 bases and 7 bases respectively, with 9 bases between them. The CDR3 sequence is 13 residues long. The germline V gene has CDR1 SGHAT and CDR2 FQNNGV. This CDR3 reads CASSPERNSPLHF. The CDR3 bases are TGTGCCAGCAGCCCCGAGAGGAATTCACCCCTCCACTTT. Using reference TRBV11-2 and TRBJ1-6 for the parts outside the CDR3, the full variable domain is EAGVAQSPRYKIIEKRQSVAFWCNPISGHATLYWYQQILGQGPKLLIQFQNNGVVDDSQLPKDRFSAERLKGVDSTLKIQPAKLEDSAVYLCASSPERNSPLHFGNGTRLTVT.

The count of this clone is one. This sequence joins TRBV2 and TRBJ1-6; D is perhaps TRBD1 (5 bases). This CDR3 has 15 amino acids. Trimming cost V 1 base and J 10 bases, with 14 bases left between them. Germline V gives CDR1 SNHLY, CDR2 FYNNEI. The CDR3 sequence: CASSEEGRANSPLHF. DNA for the CDR3: TGTGCCAGCAGTGAAGAGGGCAGGGCGAACTCACCCCTCCACTTT.

The V gene is TRBV29-1, the J gene TRBJ2-1; D uncertain. Germline V CDR1 and CDR2: SQVTM, ANQGSEA. V lost 6 bases and J lost 2, with 8 bases in between. The CDR3 consists of 12 residues. CDR3 amino acids: CSVGPTYNEQFF. The CDR3 nucleotides read TGCAGCGTGGGCCCCACCTACAATGAGCAGTTCTTC.

The rearrangement uses TRBV19 and TRBJ1-5; D unresolved. V lost 9 bases and J 4 bases, leaving 19 bases between the germline ends. The CDR3 runs 15 residues. Germline CDR1 reads LNHDA; CDR2 reads SQIVND (reference sequence). CDR3 region: CASDPAGRANQPQHF. In DNA, the CDR3 is TGTGCCAGCGACCCCGCCGGGAGGGCGAATCAGCCCCAGCATTTT.

The chain combines TRBV5-1 with TRBJ1-2, with TRBD1 identical over 7 bases. This CDR3 has 13 residues. The junction had 8 bases not matched to a gene; V was cut back by 7 bases and J by 5 bases. Germline CDR1 SGHRS, CDR2 YFSETQ. CDR3 nucleotide sequence: TGCGCCAGCGGAACAGGGGTGGGTTATGGCTACACCTTC. It yields the protein CASGTGVGYGYTF.

The rearrangement uses TRBV5-6 and TRBJ2-3; 10 bases are shared with TRBD1. Germline V CDR1 and CDR2: SGHDT, YYEEEE. The CDR3 spans 16 residues. With 5 bases clipped from V and 3 bases from J, the junction kept 9 bases outside the gene matches. The CDR3 protein is CASSYGTGEGTDTQYF. CDR3 nucleotide sequence: TGTGCCAGCAGTTATGGGACAGGGGAAGGGACAGATACGCAGTATTTT.

CDR3 sequence: CASSEGRVGGYTF. CDR3 coding DNA: TGCGCCAGCAGTGAGGGCAGGGTCGGTGGCTACACCTTC. This chain connects TRBV10-2 to TRBJ1-2; tentative D call: TRBD1 (5 bases). This CDR3 has 13 residues. From germline, CDR1 is WSHSY and CDR2 SAAADI. Between the trimmed V and J ends, which lost 2 bases and 7 bases, there was a span of 11 bases.

This chain links TRBV3-1 (or the pseudogene TRBV3-2) with TRBJ1-5, with 9 bases lining up with TRBD1. The CDR3 has 16 amino acids. From germline, CDR1 is LGHDT and CDR2 YNNKEL (reference sequence). After removal of 0 bases from V and 2 bases from J, the junction contained 2 bases not matched to a gene. CDR3 protein: CASSQETGGGNQPQHF. CDR3 coding DNA: TGTGCCAGCAGCCAAGAAACAGGGGGCGGCAATCAGCCCCAGCATTTT.

The chain couples TRBV5-1 to TRBJ2-1; TRBD2 matches 12 bases. Germline CDR1 is SGHRS and CDR2 is YFSETQ. Trimming cost V 3 bases and J 2 bases; bases outside gene matches: 3. This CDR3 has 16 residues. CDR3 nucleotide sequence: TGCGCCAGCAGCTACTCTAGCGGGGGGGCCTACAATGAGCAGTTCTTC. Translated: CASSYSSGGAYNEQFF.

The chain has TRBV19 and TRBJ1-2, with a tentative D call TRBD1 (5 bases). V dropped 5 bases and J dropped 8 bases, with 12 bases sitting between them. This CDR3 is 12 amino acids long. Germline V lookup: CDR1 LNHDA, CDR2 SQIVND (reference sequence). In DNA form, the CDR3 reads TGTGCCAGTAGTCTGTTCCAGGGCGGCTACACCTTC. Its protein product is CASSLFQGGYTF.

The chain couples TRBV7-2 to TRBJ1-5, with D perhaps TRBD1 (6 bases). V shed 5 bases and J shed 7 bases, with 18 bases lying between them. Germline V CDR1 and CDR2: SGHTA, FQGNSA. This CDR3 has 15 residues. CDR3 amino acids: CASSPELGTSQPQHF. The CDR3 DNA reads as TGTGCCAGCAGCCCTGAACTGGGGACATCACAGCCCCAGCATTTT.

This clone was seen a single time. The chain joins TRBV28 to TRBJ2-7, with a tentative D call TRBD2 (7 bases). CDR3 length equals 13 residues. Between the trimmed V and J ends, which lost 7 bases and 3 bases, there was a span of 13 bases. Per germline, CDR1 MDHEN and CDR2 SYDVKM. The CDR3 sequence: CASTGGNYYEQYF. CDR3 in DNA: TGTGCCAGCACGGGGGGCAATTACTACGAGCAGTACTTC.

This clone was counted a few times. The chain links TRBV5-4 to TRBJ2-7; D call uncertain. Germline CDR1 reads SGHNT; CDR2 reads YYREEE (reference sequence). CDR3 length: 12 residues. V was cut by 1 base and J by 4 bases, with 6 bases left in between. The CDR3 DNA is TGTGCCAGCAGCTTGCTCGGGTACGAGCAGTACTTC. Its translation is CASSLLGYEQYF.

The rearrangement links TRBV5-6 to TRBJ1-1; possibly TRBD1 for D (6 bases). CDR3 length: 15 amino acids. Trimming cost V 4 bases and J 1 base, with 14 bases left between them. Germline values: CDR1 SGHDT, CDR2 YYEEEE. The CDR3 nucleotides read TGTGCCAGCAGCCGACAGGTTGTCGGGAACACTGAAGCTTTCTTT. Translating gives CASSRQVVGNTEAFF.

This rearrangement joins TRBV9 to TRBJ1-1; D is ambiguous. This CDR3 is 12 amino acids long. The germline V gene encodes CDR1 SGDLS and CDR2 YYNGEE. Between the trimmed V and J ends, which lost 6 bases and 10 bases, there was a span of 16 bases. The CDR3 nucleotides are TGTGCCAGCAACCCACTCGAGGATAGAGCTTTCTTT. Protein: CASNPLEDRAFF.

J is TRBJ1-4 and V is TRBV7-8; TRBD1 matches at 7 bases. Germline CDR1 and CDR2: SGHVS and FQNEAQ. The CDR3 contains 13 residues. V was pared by 5 bases and J by 8 bases, with 5 bases of the junction left unmatched. The CDR3 is CASSIDRVEKLFF. The DNA for the CDR3 is TGTGCCAGCAGCATCGACAGGGTCGAAAAACTGTTTTTT.

The CDR3 region is CASSSGGPSEKLFF. The CDR3 DNA reads as TGTGCCAGCAGCAGCGGGGGCCCCAGCGAAAAACTGTTTTTT. This chain uses TRBV7-8 with TRBJ1-4, with TRBD1 as a possible D gene (6 bases). This CDR3 has 14 residues. Per germline, CDR1 SGHVS and CDR2 FQNEAQ. V gave up 5 bases and J gave up 8 bases, with 15 bases separating them.

This clone has only one observation. V usage is TRBV29-1 and J usage is TRBJ1-2, with D possibly being TRBD1 (5 bases). From germline, CDR1 is SQVTM and CDR2 ANQGSEA. V lost 8 bases, J lost 5 bases, and 15 bases lay in between. The CDR3 has 12 amino acids. DNA of the CDR3: TGCAGCTTTGGGGGGGGAAGATATGGCTACACCTTC. It specifies CSFGGGRYGYTF.

The chain combines TRBV15 with TRBJ1-4; D not certain. V was cut by 0 bases and J by 0 bases, with 8 bases left in between. The CDR3 has 16 residues. The germline V gene encodes CDR1 LNHNV and CDR2 YYDKDF (reference sequence). The CDR3 DNA reads TGTGCCACCAGCAGAGATGGCACAACAACTAATGAAAAACTGTTTTTT. This sequence encodes CATSRDGTTTNEKLFF. The variable domain in full, with the rest retrieved from reference TRBV15 and TRBJ1-4, is DAMVIQNPRYQVTQFGKPVTLSCSQTLNHNVMYWYQQKSSQAPKLLFHYYDKDFNNEADTPDNFQSRRPNTSFCFLDIRSPGLGDTAMYLCATSRDGTTTNEKLFFGSGTQLSVL.

CDR3 protein: CASSLGADQPQHF. Written as DNA, the CDR3 is TGTGCCAGCAGCTTAGGGGCTGATCAGCCCCAGCATTTT. V and J are TRBV7-9 and TRBJ1-5; D remains unclear. The CDR3 totals 13 residues. V lost 1 base and J lost 5, with 6 bases in between. Germline V gene sequence: CDR1 SEHNR, CDR2 FQNEAQ (reference sequence). Combining the CDR3 with reference TRBV7-9 and TRBJ1-5 gives the whole variable domain DTGVSQNPRHKITKRGQNVTFRCDPISEHNRLYWYRQTLGQGPEFLTYFQNEAQLEKSRLLSDRFSAERPKGSFSTLEIQRTEQGDSAMYLCASSLGADQPQHFGDGTRLSIL.